The 31 T cell receptor beta chains below all came from one sample that was sequenced in a study of T cells in Graves' hyperthyroidism and ophthalmopathy. RNA transcripts gave rise to amplified TCR beta CDR3 regions. Researchers ran a first-round RT-PCR on the TCR CDR3 using the HTBI primer set. TCRdb used MiXCR to reprocess the multiplex PCR reads, holding one entry per CDR3 protein. The data show 300,000 to 450,000 distinct CDR3 sequences, with 14% seen just once and less than 20% held by the top ten. Sequenced: blood. The receptors stem from a young woman with Graves' ophthalmopathy.

The rearrangement joins TRBV25-1 to TRBJ1-1; TRBD1 matches 7 bases. This CDR3 spans 14 amino acids. After removal of 6 bases from V and 6 bases from J, the junction contained 10 bases not matched to a gene. Looked up from germline, CDR1 is MGHDK and CDR2 is SYGVNS. CDR3 loop: CASRQTGVYSEAFF. CDR3 nucleotide sequence: TGTGCCAGCAGACAAACAGGGGTTTATTCTGAAGCTTTCTTT.

This clonotype came up many times. The CDR3 nucleotides read TGTGCCCTCAATACGGGACTAGCGGCGAAAGAGCAGTTCTTC. The encoded protein is CALNTGLAAKEQFF. The rearrangement uses TRBV2 and TRBJ2-1, with 11 bases lining up with TRBD2. The CDR3 totals 14 residues. Trimming at V came to 11 bases and at J to 10 bases, leaving 13 bases not matched to a gene. Germline V gene sequence: CDR1 SNHLY, CDR2 FYNNEI.

In its sample, this clonotype was seen a few times. This chain connects TRBV27 to TRBJ1-6; no clear D. The CDR3 is made up of 14 amino acids. Germline values: CDR1 MNHEY, CDR2 SMNVEV (reference sequence). Trimming took off 4 bases at V and 4 bases at J, with 8 bases between the two ends. The DNA of the CDR3 is TGTGCCAGCAGTTGGAGAGGGTATAATTCACCCCTCCACTTT. Translated, it gives CASSWRGYNSPLHF.

This clonotype was observed many times. The junction shows a germline mismatch at one end, possibly a read error. The V call is TRBV12-3 or TRBV12-4, the J call TRBJ2-3, with D possibly matching TRBD2 (7 bases). CDR3 length equals 16 residues. In DNA form, the CDR3 reads TGTGCCAGCAGTTTGGGGGAGGGCTCTTCGACAGGTACGCAGTATTTT. This sequence encodes CASSLGEGSSTGTQYF.

This clonotype was observed many times. This rearrangement joins TRBV6-1 to TRBJ2-1, with 10 bases lining up with TRBD1. The ends lost 6 bases at V and 8 bases at J; junction bases unmatched: 10. CDR3 size: 15 residues. Germline V gene data show CDR1 as MNHNS and CDR2 as SASEGT. DNA of the CDR3: TGTGCCAGCAGGGAGACAGGGGGCAGTGTCTATGAGCAGTTCTTC. Translated: CASRETGGSVYEQFF.

The chain has TRBV20-1 and TRBJ2-1; 12 bases align to TRBD2. Unmatched junction bases numbered 1, after V lost 1 base and J lost 0 bases. Germline values: CDR1 DFQATT, CDR2 SNEGSKA (reference sequence). The CDR3 totals 16 residues. In DNA form, the CDR3 reads TGCAGTGCTAGAGGGACTAGCGGGGACTCCTACAATGAGCAGTTCTTC. This gives the protein CSARGTSGDSYNEQFF.

Ten or more counts support this clonotype. The chain has TRBV3-1 and TRBJ1-2, with D possibly matching TRBD1 (6 bases). The CDR3 is 16 residues long. Deletions cut 1 base from V and 3 bases from J, with 15 bases between. Germline CDR1 is LGHDT and CDR2 is YNNKEL (reference sequence). The CDR3 sequence: CASSQGTGRDYYGYTF. The CDR3 DNA sequence: TGTGCCAGCAGCCAAGGAACAGGGAGGGACTACTATGGCTACACCTTC.

V gene TRBV30 combines with J gene TRBJ1-3, with D uncertain. V lost 8 bases and J lost 3, with 14 bases in between. The CDR3 length is 13 residues. Germline V gives CDR1 GTSNPN, CDR2 SVGIG (reference sequence). CDR3 loop: CASSMRIGNTIYF. CDR3 in DNA: TGTGCCAGTAGTATGAGAATTGGAAACACCATATATTTT.

On this clonotype: At one boundary the junction diverges from the germline segment, which might be a read error. The CDR3 sequence is CGSSLRGSFSNEQFF. The CDR3 coding sequence is TGTGGCAGCAGTTTAAGGGGGTCATTCTCAAATGAGCAGTTCTTC. The chain links TRBV12-3 or TRBV12-4 to TRBJ2-1; a weak D match, TRBD1 (6 bases). This CDR3 spans 15 amino acids.

There are many counts of this clonotype. The chain recombines TRBV7-2 with TRBJ2-5; 13 bases align to TRBD2. Trimming cost V 6 bases and J 5 bases; bases outside gene matches: 12. CDR3 size: 17 residues. CDR1 and CDR2 (germline): SGHTA, FQGNSA. The DNA for the CDR3 is TGTGCCAGCAGTACTAGCGGGGGGGCCTACCGACGGGAGACCCAGTACTTC. The encoded protein is CASSTSGGAYRRETQYF.

This clonotype was observed a few times. The CDR3 protein is CASSPREEDHSGNTIYF. The CDR3 nucleotides are TGTGCCAGCAGCCCCCGGGAGGAGGATCACTCGGGAAACACCATATATTTT. V gene TRBV7-9 combines with J gene TRBJ1-3; no clear D gene. The CDR3 is made up of 17 amino acids. Germline values: CDR1 SEHNR, CDR2 FQNEAQ (reference sequence). Trimming pared 5 bases from V and 4 bases from J, leaving 21 bases between.

The table lists this clonotype with many counts. The chain joins TRBV30 to TRBJ2-3; TRBD2 agrees at 8 bases. The germline CDR1 and CDR2 sequences are GTSNPN and SVGIG (reference sequence). The CDR3 length is 16 residues. The junction had 8 bases not matched to a gene; V was cut back by 2 bases and J by 1 base. Here the CDR3 DNA reads TGTGCCTGGAGTCCCCGTGGTAGCGGGGGCACAGATACGCAGTATTTT. This gives the protein CAWSPRGSGGTDTQYF.

V is TRBV5-1 and J is TRBJ2-7; D gene unclear. Per germline, CDR1 SGHRS and CDR2 YFSETQ. The CDR3 is made up of 13 amino acids. Trimming pared 4 bases from V and 0 bases from J, leaving 8 bases between. CDR3 protein: CASSQSDSYEQYF. For the CDR3, the DNA is TGCGCCAGCAGCCAGAGCGACTCCTACGAGCAGTACTTC.

The chain uses TRBV9 and TRBJ1-6; D is undetermined. The CDR3 has 14 residues. V lost 2 bases and J 7 bases, leaving 10 bases between the germline ends. Germline V gene sequence: CDR1 SGDLS, CDR2 YYNGEE. The DNA for the CDR3 is TGTGCCAGCAGCGTCGGGTACCCGAATTCACCCCTCCACTTT. This sequence encodes CASSVGYPNSPLHF.

This clonotype was detected many times. The rearrangement joins TRBV5-1 to TRBJ2-2, with TRBD2 matching 12 bases. In germline, CDR1 is SGHRS, CDR2 YFSETQ. The length of the CDR3 is 17 residues. J lost 4 bases, V lost 4 bases, and 8 bases had no gene match. The CDR3 DNA sequence: TGCGCCAGCAGCAGCTCTAGCGGGGGGGCGTTCACCGGGGAGCTGTTTTTT. Its translation is CASSSSSGGAFTGELFF.

Ten or more counts support this clonotype. V and J are TRBV12-3 or TRBV12-4 and TRBJ2-2; TRBD2 matches 8 bases. The J segment lost 4 bases and the V segment lost 7 bases, leaving 5 bases of the junction unmatched. CDR3 length: 14 amino acids. As DNA, the CDR3 is TGTGCCAGCACCTCGGGAGGGCCCACCGGGGAGCTGTTTTTT. Amino acid sequence: CASTSGGPTGELFF.

The chain couples TRBV6-2 or TRBV6-3 to TRBJ1-6; D might be TRBD1 (6 bases). The CDR3 extends over 16 amino acids. Trimming shortened V by 8 bases and J by 0 bases, and 14 bases separated the two germline ends. The V gene's germline CDR1 is MNHEY and CDR2 SVGEGT. CDR3 sequence reads: CASRTASSSYNSPLHF. The CDR3 DNA is TGTGCCAGCCGGACAGCTAGTAGCTCCTATAATTCACCCCTCCACTTT.

Remarks on this clonotype: This may be a read error: a much more frequent sequence differs by one nucleotide. CDR3 DNA sequence: TGTGCCAGCAGTTTTCGGGGGGGCATGAGCACTGAAGCTTTCTTT. Translating it yields CASSFRGGMSTEAFF. V and J are TRBV12-3 or TRBV12-4 and TRBJ1-1, with a tentative D call TRBD1 (6 bases). The CDR3 spans 15 residues. V lost 3 bases, J lost 4 bases, and 15 bases lay in between.

This clonotype was picked up a small number of times. Here the CDR3 reads CSAGLTGDTDTQYF. The CDR3, as DNA: TGCAGTGCTGGACTAACGGGGGACACAGATACGCAGTATTTT. The chain combines TRBV20-1 with TRBJ2-3; TRBD2 might be the D (6 bases). V dropped 5 bases and J dropped 2 bases, with 14 bases sitting between them. Germline CDR1 DFQATT, CDR2 SNEGSKA (reference sequence). The CDR3 spans 14 residues.

This clonotype was found many times. The rearrangement links TRBV12-3 or TRBV12-4 to TRBJ2-7; D possibly corresponds to TRBD1 (5 bases). V was clipped by 5 bases and J by 5 bases, with 25 bases between them. CDR3 length: 17 amino acids. This CDR3 is CASSTRQGSPPPHEQYF. In nucleotides, the CDR3 is TGTGCCAGCAGTACCCGCCAGGGAAGCCCGCCGCCACACGAGCAGTACTTC.

This chain joins TRBV10-2 and TRBJ1-2, with 8 bases that match TRBD1. The CDR3 consists of 15 residues. Trimming cost V 6 bases and J 5 bases; bases outside gene matches: 11. Germline CDR1 WSHSY, CDR2 SAAADI. This chain's CDR3 is CASRFWTGTRYGYTF. The CDR3 DNA reads TGCGCCAGCAGATTTTGGACAGGGACTCGTTATGGCTACACCTTC.

In this sample, this clonotype turned up a few times. V is TRBV5-6 and J is TRBJ2-7; 9 positions agree with TRBD1. The V and J ends lost 3 bases and 2 bases, in that order; junction bases with no gene match: 6. Germline assignment: CDR1 SGHDT and CDR2 YYEEEE. The CDR3 has 15 residues. The CDR3 protein is CASSSRTGATYEQYF. In DNA form, the CDR3 reads TGTGCCAGCAGCTCACGGACAGGGGCAACCTACGAGCAGTACTTC.

This clonotype was seen repeatedly, ten times or more. The rearrangement links TRBV12-3 or TRBV12-4 to TRBJ2-2; D ambiguous. Trimming removed 7 bases from V and 5 bases from J, with 14 bases in between. The CDR3 runs 14 residues. CDR3: CASTQLGRTGELFF. CDR3 sequence (DNA): TGTGCCAGCACCCAGTTGGGTAGGACCGGGGAGCTGTTTTTT.

This clonotype was observed at least ten times. The chain employs TRBV5-1 and TRBJ1-1; TRBD1 aligns across 7 bases. The CDR3 sequence is 14 residues long. After removal of 5 bases from V and 3 bases from J, the junction contained 7 bases not matched to a gene. Germline V lookup: CDR1 SGHRS, CDR2 YFSETQ. CDR3 sequence: CASRKRGPDTEAFF. The CDR3 region has the DNA TGCGCCAGCAGAAAGAGGGGGCCGGACACTGAAGCTTTCTTT. Drawing the rest from reference TRBV5-1 and TRBJ1-1, the complete variable domain is KAGVTQTPRYLIKTRGQQVTLSCSPISGHRSVSWYQQTPGQGLQFLFEYFSETQRNKGNFPGRFSGRQFSNSRSEMNVSTLELGDSALYLCASRKRGPDTEAFFGQGTRLTVV.

In its sample, this clonotype was seen many times. This sequence joins TRBV24-1 and TRBJ2-1; TRBD1 aligns across 7 bases. Germline assignment: CDR1 KGHDR and CDR2 SFDVKD. The J segment lost 4 bases and the V segment lost 7 bases, leaving 6 bases of the junction unmatched. The CDR3 runs to 14 residues. CDR3 amino acids: CATSPGQVYNEQFF. The CDR3 region has the DNA TGTGCCACCAGCCCTGGACAGGTATACAATGAGCAGTTCTTC.

This clonotype was seen a handful of times. This chain joins TRBV9 and TRBJ2-2; D is possibly TRBD2 (6 bases). The CDR3 loop spans 16 amino acids. The germline V gene encodes CDR1 SGDLS and CDR2 YYNGEE. The V end was cut by 3 bases, the J end by 5 bases, with 17 bases between. The DNA for the CDR3 is TGTGCCAGCAGCGCTCACCTGGGGACTTTGACCGGGGAGCTGTTTTTT. It codes for CASSAHLGTLTGELFF.

This clonotype was seen at least ten times. This sequence joins TRBV30 and TRBJ1-2; tentatively, D is TRBD1 (6 bases). The CDR3 length is 15 residues. Germline V gene sequence: CDR1 GTSNPN, CDR2 SVGIG (reference sequence). V dropped 4 bases and J dropped 4 bases, with 19 bases sitting between them. The CDR3 is CAWTRTGQPLYGYTF. The CDR3, as DNA: TGTGCCTGGACCAGAACCGGACAGCCTCTCTATGGCTACACCTTC.

This clonotype was picked up many times. V gene TRBV7-2 combines with J gene TRBJ2-1; D perhaps matches TRBD2 (5 bases). CDR3 size: 16 residues. Germline V gene sequence: CDR1 SGHTA, CDR2 FQGNSA. V was trimmed by 1 base and J by 10 bases, leaving 20 bases between them. The CDR3 here is CASSLGWLAVLGEQFF. The CDR3 DNA reads TGTGCCAGCAGCTTAGGGTGGCTAGCTGTGTTAGGGGAGCAGTTCTTC.

The V gene is TRBV7-2, the J gene TRBJ2-1; D is ambiguous. The V end lost 5 bases, the J end lost 8 bases, and 7 bases lay between the germline ends. CDR1 and CDR2 from the germline V gene are SGHTA and FQGNSA. The CDR3 length is 11 residues. The CDR3 nucleotides are TGTGCCAGCAGCCCATCGTATGAGCAGTTCTTC. It specifies CASSPSYEQFF.

This CDR3 reads CASSVEGLGNTIYF. CDR3 in DNA: TGTGCCAGCAGTGTCGAGGGCCTAGGAAACACCATATATTTT. This chain connects TRBV6-1 to TRBJ1-3; D is undetermined. V shed 4 bases and J shed 4 bases, with 11 bases lying between them. The length of the CDR3 is 14 residues. Looked up from germline, CDR1 is MNHNS and CDR2 is SASEGT.

This clonotype has ten or more counts. This rearrangement joins TRBV12-3 or TRBV12-4 to TRBJ2-1, with D hard to call. This CDR3 contains 14 residues. V was shortened by 1 base and J by 5 bases, with 9 bases between the two germline ends. CDR3 in DNA: TGTGCCAGCAGTTTAGACCCTTCCGACAATGAGCAGTTCTTC. Its protein product is CASSLDPSDNEQFF.